This T cell receptor beta chain was profiled in a study of T cells in Graves' hyperthyroidism and ophthalmopathy. About the study: Peripheral blood was secured at the point of initial diagnosis, before any treatment.

Newly diagnosed patients aged 18 to 65 had hyperthyroidism of under 2 months' duration. Patients with uncontrolled infections, other autoimmune diseases, pregnancy or lactation were excluded. This CDR3 region has 12 residues. The ends were cut back, 5 bases at V and 8 bases at J, with 11 bases in the middle. Looked up from germline, CDR1 is MNHNS and CDR2 is SASEGT. This clonotype was detected a few times. Researchers amplified the TCR beta CDR3 regions from RNA transcripts. HTBI primers were employed in a first-round RT-PCR of the TCR CDR3. TCRdb used MiXCR to reprocess the multiplex PCR reads, holding one entry per CDR3 protein. The table shows approximately 720,000 distinct CDR3 sequences, with 15% to 20% occurring only once.

The source material was blood. The rearrangement uses TRBV6-1 and TRBJ2-3, with D perhaps TRBD1 (6 bases). This receptor was obtained from a woman in her forties or fifties with Graves' hyperthyroidism that later progressed to Graves' ophthalmopathy. The CDR3 nucleotides are TGTGCCAGCAGTACAGGGTACGGTACGCAGTATTTT. As protein: CASSTGYGTQYF.